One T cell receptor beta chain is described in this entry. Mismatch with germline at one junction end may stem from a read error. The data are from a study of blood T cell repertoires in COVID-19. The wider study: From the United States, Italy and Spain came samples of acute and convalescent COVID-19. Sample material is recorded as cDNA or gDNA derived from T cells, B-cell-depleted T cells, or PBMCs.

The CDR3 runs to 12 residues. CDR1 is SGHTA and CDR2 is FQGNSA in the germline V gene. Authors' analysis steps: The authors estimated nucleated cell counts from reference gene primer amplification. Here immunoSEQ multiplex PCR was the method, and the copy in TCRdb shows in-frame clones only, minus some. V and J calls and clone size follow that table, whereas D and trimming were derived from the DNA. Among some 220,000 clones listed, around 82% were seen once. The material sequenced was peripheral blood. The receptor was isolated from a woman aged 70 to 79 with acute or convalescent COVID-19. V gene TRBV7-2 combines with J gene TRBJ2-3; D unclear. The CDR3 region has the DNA TGTGCCAGCAGCTTAGAGTTTATCCCTCAGTTTTTT. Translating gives CASSLEFIPQFF.